One and the same sample provided the 5 T cell receptor beta chains below, sequenced in a study of T cells after yellow fever vaccination. TCRdb fed the 5' RACE reads into MiXCR, producing one record per CDR3 protein. The profile shows more than 300,000 distinct CDR3 sequences, approximately 7% of them singletons. The sample consisted of PBMCs, taken roughly 46 days after the first yellow fever vaccination. The source is a man aged 18 to 29 who received the YFV17D yellow fever vaccine.

The chain joins TRBV7-3 to TRBJ2-7; 9 bases line up with TRBD2. The CDR3 totals 16 residues. With V trimmed by 3 bases and J by 1 base, 7 bases remained unmatched. Germline V gene data show CDR1 as SGHTA and CDR2 as FQGTGA. The CDR3, as DNA: TGTGCCAGCAGCTTGCAGCGGGGGGTACATTCCTACGAGCAGTACGTC. Residues: CASSLQRGVHSYEQYV.

This clonotype was found a few times. The CDR3: CASSSGGTGRSYEQYV. CDR3 nucleotides: TGTGCCAGCAGCTCAGGAGGGACAGGGAGATCCTACGAGCAGTACGTC. This chain links TRBV28 with TRBJ2-7, with 9 bases identical to TRBD1. V dropped 6 bases and J dropped 1; count of bases not matched to a gene: 10. Germline values: CDR1 MDHEN, CDR2 SYDVKM. The CDR3 is made up of 16 amino acids.

The chain links TRBV12-3 or TRBV12-4 to TRBJ1-3; 7 positions agree with TRBD1. The junction had 10 bases not matched to a gene; V was cut back by 5 bases and J by 9 bases. This CDR3 contains 14 residues. In DNA form, the CDR3 reads TGTGCCAGCAGTCCTACGACAGGGTCGGGCACCATATATTTT. This gives the protein CASSPTTGSGTIYF.

This clonotype was observed a handful of times. V gene TRBV20-1 combines with J gene TRBJ1-1; 7 bases align to TRBD1. Trimming removed 0 bases from V and 6 bases from J; junction bases left unmatched: 13. The CDR3 consists of 16 residues. CDR1 and CDR2 from the germline V gene are DFQATT and SNEGSKA (reference sequence). CDR3 protein: CSARDPEGGRGSEAFF. The DNA of the CDR3 is TGCAGTGCTAGAGATCCTGAAGGGGGCCGAGGGTCTGAAGCTTTCTTT.

This clonotype has more than one count but fewer than ten. The gene calls are TRBV12-3 or TRBV12-4 and TRBJ2-1; D uncertain. Trimming shortened V by 4 bases and J by 8 bases, and 18 bases separated the two germline ends. The CDR3 is 15 residues long. CDR3 region: CASSSFVRQADEQFF. CDR3 in DNA: TGTGCCAGCAGTTCTTTTGTCCGGCAGGCCGATGAGCAGTTCTTC.